This T cell receptor beta chain was profiled in a study of T cell changes during pregnancy in multiple sclerosis. The protocol was immunoSEQ multiplex PCR, while the TCRdb copy is restricted to in-frame clones and leaves out a portion. Of approximately 100,000 clones in the sample, about 92% were seen once. This specimen consisted of peripheral blood, obtained in the second trimester of pregnancy. The origin of this receptor is a female donor with multiple sclerosis, enrolled in a pregnancy study.

The DNA for the CDR3 is TGTGCCAGCAGCCATACTACTAGCGGTTTGAGCTCCTACAATGAGCAGTTCTTC. Its translation: CASSHTTSGLSSYNEQFF. The gene calls are TRBV27 and TRBJ2-1, with TRBD2 matching over 8 bases. The V segment lost 6 bases and the J segment 0 bases; nucleotides outside the gene matches: 13. From germline, CDR1 is MNHEY and CDR2 SMNVEV (reference sequence). The CDR3 totals 18 residues.